This is a list of T cell receptor beta chains from one sample in a study of T cell responses to AZD1222 COVID-19 vaccine. TCRdb keeps only in-frame clones here, not all; method: immunoSEQ multiplex PCR. Seen here are 120,000 to 150,000 clones, 82% observed once, and the top ten hold less than 5%. The material sequenced was peripheral blood, taken on day 0 of MenACWY control vaccination. Receptors were obtained from an adult in good health. Both conserved end residues are part of each CDR3. The D gene is left open where the match is weak. Clone size is stated in some rows and not others, as once, few, many or a class when expanded.

V gene,D gene,J gene,clone size,CDR3 DNA,CDR3 protein
TRBV19,.,TRBJ1-5,.,TGTGCCAGTAGTATAGACAGGGTACAGCCCCAGCATTTT,CASSIDRVQPQHF
TRBV29-1,.,TRBJ1-2,few,TGCAGCGTTGACGGACATTATGGCTACACCTTC,CSVDGHYGYTF
TRBV11-2,.,TRBJ1-2,few,TGTGCCAGCAGCCCAACGGACAGTAAGGGCTACACCTTC,CASSPTDSKGYTF
TRBV29-1,.,TRBJ1-1,.,TGCAGCGTTCGAGGAACTGAAGCTTTCTTT,CSVRGTEAFF
TRBV3-1/TRBV3-2,.,TRBJ2-5,.,TGTGCCAGCAGCCAATCTGGCGGGGTCCAAGAGACCCAGTACTTC,CASSQSGGVQETQYF
TRBV6-5,.,TRBJ1-1,.,TGTGCCAGCAGGGACCCAGCCGGGAACACTGAAGCTTTCTTT,CASRDPAGNTEAFF
TRBV7-6,TRBD1,TRBJ1-1,once,TGTGCCAGCAGCTTAGGGACAGGTGTGAACACTGAAGCTTTCTTT,CASSLGTGVNTEAFF
TRBV29-1,.,TRBJ1-2,.,TGCAGCGTAAGGGGCGAAACCCGGGGCTACACCTTC,CSVRGETRGYTF
TRBV5-1,.,TRBJ1-5,.,TGCGCCAGCAGCTTCGGTCGGGATCAGCCCCAGCATTTT,CASSFGRDQPQHF
TRBV3-1/TRBV3-2,TRBD2,TRBJ2-1,.,TGTGCCAGCAGCCAAGATATTGCTAGCGGGGCTGGGGAGCAGTTCTTC,CASSQDIASGAGEQFF
TRBV28,.,TRBJ1-2,.,TGTGCCAGCAGTTTTCCCCGGGGGCTGAGTGGCTACACCTTC,CASSFPRGLSGYTF
TRBV7-9,.,TRBJ1-6,once,TGTGCCAGCAGCTTAGGGTTGACTGGGGCCCTCCACTTT,CASSLGLTGALHF
TRBV7-2,.,TRBJ2-6,.,TGTGCCAGCAGCTTAGCGGGGGGCAACTCTGGGGCCAACGTCCTGACTTTC,CASSLAGGNSGANVLTF
TRBV25-1,TRBD1,TRBJ2-1,.,TGTGCCAGCAGGGACAGGGGACCCATAGATGAGCAGTTCTTC,CASRDRGPIDEQFF
TRBV6-5,TRBD1,TRBJ1-1,.,TGTGCCAGCAGTATCCAGGGGGCACTCACTGAAGCTTTCTTT,CASSIQGALTEAFF
TRBV3-1/TRBV3-2,.,TRBJ2-7,.,TGTGCCAGCAGCCACGGTTCCTACGAGCAGTACTTC,CASSHGSYEQYF
TRBV28,.,TRBJ2-3,.,TGTGCCAGCAGTTTTTCGTCGGGGGGCTATGGAGATACGCAGTATTTT,CASSFSSGGYGDTQYF
TRBV6-2/TRBV6-3,TRBD1,TRBJ2-5,few,TGTGCCAGCAGCGGATGGACAGGCGGCCAAGAGACCCAGTACTTC,CASSGWTGGQETQYF
TRBV27,TRBD1,TRBJ1-5,.,TGTGCCAGCAGTTTCCCTGGACAGGGCAGCAATCAGCCCCAGCATTTT,CASSFPGQGSNQPQHF
TRBV5-3,.,TRBJ1-1,.,TGTGCCAGAAGCTTGGCCGTGGCAACTAACACTGAAGCTTTCTTT,CARSLAVATNTEAFF
TRBV3-1/TRBV3-2,.,TRBJ1-1,.,TGTGCCAGCAGCCAAGATTCATTGAACACTGAAGCTTTCTTT,CASSQDSLNTEAFF
TRBV2,TRBD1,TRBJ1-5,.,TGTGCCAGCAGAGCGACAGGGGCTCAGCCCCAGCATTTT,CASRATGAQPQHF
TRBV6-6,TRBD1,TRBJ1-1,.,TGTGCCAGCAGTCGCTTACAGGGGGTGGGGAGGAACACTGAAGCTTTCTTT,CASSRLQGVGRNTEAFF
TRBV21-1,.,TRBJ1-5,.,TGTGCCAGCAGCAAAGATACGGACAGGGTGCCCCCTTCTAGCAATCAGCCCCAGCATTTT,CASSKDTDRVPPSSNQPQHF
TRBV14,.,TRBJ2-1,.,TGTGCCAGCAGCCAAATATCAGGTGCCAGGTTCTACAATGAGCAGTTCTTC,CASSQISGARFYNEQFF
TRBV19,TRBD1,TRBJ2-7,.,TGTGCCAGTAGGTTACCGGGACAGATAAGCTACGAGCAGTACTTC,CASRLPGQISYEQYF
TRBV28,.,TRBJ1-6,.,TGTGCCAGCAGTTTCGGGTTCCTCACCCTCCACTTT,CASSFGFLTLHF
TRBV9,.,TRBJ2-2,.,TGTGCCAGCAGCGCCGTGCTAAGAGGGGCGGGGGAGCTGTTTTTT,CASSAVLRGAGELFF
TRBV2,TRBD1,TRBJ2-6,once,TGTGCCAGCAGTCCCATGACAGGGGTCACCTCTGGGGCCAACGTCCTGACTTTC,CASSPMTGVTSGANVLTF